Listed here are 5 T cell receptor beta chains from one sample, sequenced in a study of T cells after yellow fever vaccination. TCRdb reprocessed the 5' RACE reads with MiXCR, giving one entry per CDR3 protein. The table has under 500,000 distinct CDR3 sequences, around 20% seen once. This specimen consisted of PBMCs, obtained before the yellow fever booster vaccination. The receptors derive from a man aged 18 to 29 who received the YFV17D yellow fever vaccine.

This clonotype appeared once. This chain uses TRBV18 with TRBJ1-6, with D possibly matching TRBD1 (5 bases). Germline loops: CDR1 KGHSH, CDR2 LQKENI. The CDR3 runs 14 residues. With 5 bases removed from V and 10 bases from J, the gap between germline ends came to 15 bases. In DNA, the CDR3 is TGTGCCAGCTCATTCCAAGGGGTAGAGTCACCCCTCCACTTT. As protein: CASSFQGVESPLHF.

The sample holds many counts of this clonotype. The genes are TRBV12-3 or TRBV12-4 and TRBJ2-5; 11 bases agree with TRBD1. The CDR3 extends over 15 amino acids. The V segment lost 5 bases and the J segment 5 bases; nucleotides outside the gene matches: 7. This CDR3 is CASSPLGTGGETQYF. DNA of the CDR3: TGTGCCAGCAGTCCCCTCGGGACAGGGGGGGAGACCCAGTACTTC.

The chain employs TRBV6-4 and TRBJ2-1, with 10 bases matching TRBD2. CDR3 length: 15 amino acids. The V gene end was trimmed by 2 bases and the J gene end by 9 bases; junction bases not matched to a gene: 7. Germline V gene data show CDR1 as MRHNA and CDR2 as SNTAGT. The DNA for the CDR3 is TGTGCCAGCAGTGACAGGCTAGCGGGGGTCGGTGAGCAGTTCTTC. Its protein is CASSDRLAGVGEQFF.

This clonotype was found a few times. The rearrangement links TRBV20-1 to TRBJ2-5; TRBD2 matches 8 bases. The J segment lost 1 base and the V segment lost 6 bases, leaving 7 bases of the junction unmatched. The CDR3 extends over 14 amino acids. Germline V CDR1 and CDR2: DFQATT, SNEGSKA (reference sequence). In DNA, the CDR3 is TGCAGTGCCCCCCTTGCGGGGGGCCAAGAGACCCAGTACTTC. Its protein is CSAPLAGGQETQYF.

CDR3: CASSLGPSGGVEQYF. The CDR3 coding sequence is TGTGCCAGCAGTCTAGGTCCCTCGGGGGGGGTCGAGCAGTACTTC. The rearrangement uses TRBV27 and TRBJ2-7; 8 positions match TRBD2. In germline, CDR1 is MNHEY, CDR2 SMNVEV (reference sequence). V was clipped by 5 bases and J by 6 bases; unmatched bases: 12. This CDR3 has 15 residues.